This T cell receptor beta chain was sequenced for a study of cytomegalovirus exposure and HLA in healthy donors. This CDR3 has 14 residues. V was pared by 6 bases and J by 4 bases, with 13 bases between. The V gene's germline CDR1 is MNHEY and CDR2 SVGAGI. For this clone: What it binds is unknown.

Study-level findings and limits: The study recorded fewer than 200 TCR beta chains that were cytomegalovirus-associated.

Sequenced by immunoSEQ multiplex PCR; TCRdb stores in-frame clones only, minus some. Here the sample spans about 340,000 clones, just over 85% being singletons. Sequenced material: PBMCs. The chain uses TRBV6-5 and TRBJ1-3; the D gene is possibly TRBD1 (6 bases). The receptor's source is a young woman in good health and CMV-seronegative. This CDR3 is CASSKGGSGNTIYF. The CDR3 DNA reads TGTGCCAGCAGCAAAGGGGGATCCGGAAACACCATATATTTT.